This TCR beta chain originates from a study of T-cell memory formation after mild COVID-19. CDR3 length equals 15 residues. Trimming removed 3 bases from V and 3 bases from J, with 13 bases in between. TCRdb re-analysed the 5' RACE reads in MiXCR, keeping a single row per CDR3 protein. The sample contains roughly 500,000 distinct CDR3 sequences, around 20% of which appear only once. This clonotype came up many times. Sequenced input: PBMCs or a T cell subset sorted from them (not recorded which). The chain joins TRBV12-3 or TRBV12-4 to TRBJ2-3; no firm D call. The receptor was isolated from an adult woman who had mild COVID-19 (a few samples of this study predate the infection). Cell type and time point are not known. As DNA, the CDR3 is TGTGCCAGCAGTTTGTCAGGTCTGGGGACAGATACGCAGTATTTT. Its protein product is CASSLSGLGTDTQYF.